These 11 T cell receptor beta chains originate from one sample sequenced in a study of cytotoxic CD8 clonotypes in ibrutinib-treated CLL. Using immunoSEQ multiplex PCR, the repertoire was profiled, and TCRdb retains in-frame clones only, with some absent. Of tens of thousands of clones listed, 70% to 90% are singletons. The sample consisted of PBMCs, taken before ibrutinib treatment. The receptors derive from a human donor with chronic lymphocytic leukemia.

This clone has just one count. This chain links TRBV11-3 with TRBJ2-4; 9 nucleotides agree with TRBD1. Unmatched junction bases numbered 4, after V lost 4 bases and J lost 0 bases. The CDR3 has 16 residues. CDR1 is SGHNT, CDR2 YENEEA, per germline. The CDR3 spells CASSSDRGKAKNIQYF. The CDR3 DNA reads as TGTGCCAGCAGCTCAGACAGGGGGAAAGCCAAAAACATTCAGTACTTC. Full variable domain (missing parts from reference TRBV11-3 and TRBJ2-4): EAGVVQSPRYKIIEKKQPVAFWCNPISGHNTLYWYLQNLGQGPELLIRYENEEAVDDSQLPKDRFSAERLKGVDSTLKIQPAELGDSAVYLCASSSDRGKAKNIQYFGAGTRLSVL.

The genes are TRBV25-1 and TRBJ1-1, with D tentatively TRBD1 (6 bases). The CDR3 is made up of 12 amino acids. V was cut by 1 base and J by 10 bases, with 10 bases left in between. Germline V lookup: CDR1 MGHDK, CDR2 SYGVNS. In nucleotides, the CDR3 is TGTGCCAGCAGTGAATTAACAGGGCGAGCTTTCTTT. Translated, it gives CASSELTGRAFF.

In nucleotides, the CDR3 is TGTGCCAGCAGCGTGGATAGTTATACGGACTACGAGCAGTACTTC. This gives the protein CASSVDSYTDYEQYF. This rearrangement joins TRBV9 to TRBJ2-7; the D is unclear. V lost 2 bases, J lost 3 bases, and 15 bases lay in between. CDR1 SGDLS and CDR2 YYNGEE come from the germline V gene. This CDR3 is built from 15 residues.

The chain uses TRBV5-1 and TRBJ2-7; perhaps TRBD1 as D (6 bases). The CDR3 runs 14 residues. Trimming took 0 bases from V and 1 from J, leaving 8 bases between them. The germline V gene encodes CDR1 SGHRS and CDR2 YFSETQ. In DNA form, the CDR3 reads TGCGCCAGCAGCTTGGGCCAGGGGTCCTACGAGCAGTACTTC. Translated: CASSLGQGSYEQYF.

This clone has only one observation. The V and J genes are TRBV9 and TRBJ1-2; no clear D. The CDR3 consists of 14 residues. Trimming took off 0 bases at V and 3 bases at J, with 9 bases between the two ends. CDR1 is SGDLS and CDR2 is YYNGEE in the germline V gene. CDR3 nucleotides: TGTGCCAGCAGCGTAGGAAACCTAGACTATGGCTACACCTTC. Its protein product is CASSVGNLDYGYTF.

This clone appeared once. This chain links TRBV1 with TRBJ1-1; the table assigns TRBD1, which was not confirmed against the DNA. TRBV1 is an annotated pseudogene. The CDR3 has 14 amino acids. CDR3 nucleotide sequence: TGCACCAGACTCGTAGACAGGCGAGTCACTGAAGCTTTCTTT. It translates to CTRLVDRRVTEAFF.

V gene TRBV9 combines with J gene TRBJ2-7; D is possibly TRBD1 (6 bases). V shed 0 bases and J shed 6 bases, with 16 bases lying between them. CDR1 is SGDLS and CDR2 is YYNGEE in the germline V gene. The CDR3 contains 15 residues. The CDR3 DNA sequence: TGTGCCAGCAGCGTAGATCAGGGGTTAGGGCTCGAGCAGTACTTC. Translating gives CASSVDQGLGLEQYF.

This clone was detected only a few times. The gene calls are TRBV7-2 and TRBJ2-7; 16 bases match TRBD2. The J segment lost 1 base and the V segment lost 0 bases, leaving 15 bases of the junction unmatched. CDR3 length: 22 amino acids. Germline CDR1 reads SGHTA; CDR2 reads FQGNSA. CDR3 loop: CASSLAPMGTSGRAFPSYEQYF. DNA for the CDR3: TGTGCCAGCAGCTTAGCGCCCATGGGGACTAGCGGGAGGGCCTTTCCATCCTACGAGCAGTACTTC.

V and J are TRBV7-8 and TRBJ1-2; a weak D match, TRBD1 (5 bases). Trimming took off 2 bases at V and 8 bases at J, with 15 bases between the two ends. This CDR3 spans 14 amino acids. Germline CDR1 SGHVS, CDR2 FQNEAQ. CDR3 sequence reads: CASSLSVGEGGYTF. The CDR3 DNA reads as TGTGCCAGCAGCTTATCCGTGGGGGAGGGAGGCTACACCTTC.

This chain joins TRBV7-6 and TRBJ2-7, with D perhaps TRBD2 (5 bases). Deletions cut 5 bases from V and 3 bases from J, with 14 bases between. The CDR3 extends over 14 amino acids. Germline CDR1 and CDR2: SGHVS and FNYEAQ. DNA for the CDR3: TGTGCCAGCAGCCCCGAGGTGGGAGACTACGAGCAGTACTTC. Residues: CASSPEVGDYEQYF.

The genes are TRBV19 and TRBJ2-7; possible D gene TRBD2, 7 bases. V shed 9 bases and J shed 0 bases, with 21 bases lying between them. This CDR3 region has 16 residues. Germline CDR1 LNHDA, CDR2 SQIVND (reference sequence). This chain's CDR3 is CASGKGGGGVSYEQYF. CDR3 nucleotides: TGTGCCAGCGGAAAAGGGGGAGGGGGAGTCTCCTACGAGCAGTACTTC. The full variable domain, its missing parts supplied by reference TRBV19 and TRBJ2-7, is DGGITQSPKYLFRKEGQNVTLSCEQNLNHDAMYWYRQDPGQGLRLIYYSQIVNDFQKGDIAEGYSVSREKKESFPLTVTSAQKNPTAFYLCASGKGGGGVSYEQYFGPGTRLTVT.